The rows below give T cell receptor beta chains drawn from one sample of a study of vaccination effects on CD4 cells after COVID-19. Generated by immunoSEQ multiplex PCR, the TCRdb table keeps only in-frame clones and is missing some. This sample has roughly 14,000 clones, with around 70% found just once. What these receptors recognize is not known. The sample here was CD4+ T cells from PBMCs cultured with SARS-CoV-2 spike peptides, taken after COVID-19 vaccination. The receptors here all came from a human donor who received a COVID-19 vaccine. CDR3s include the opening cysteine and the closing phenylalanine or tryptophan. The D gene is left open where the match is weak. Rows may omit the clone size; those that give it use once, few, many or a size class.

abundance	v_gene	d_gene	j_gene	CDR3aa	CDR3nt
medium-sized	TRBV5-1	TRBD2	TRBJ2-5	CASSYASGRGETQYF	TGCGCCAGCAGCTACGCTAGCGGGAGAGGTGAGACCCAGTACTTC
medium-sized	TRBV30	-	TRBJ1-5	CAWSGRAGAGNSNQPQHF	TGTGCCTGGAGTGGGCGGGCAGGGGCTGGAAATAGCAATCAGCCCCAGCATTTT
-	TRBV28	-	TRBJ1-1	CASSPPTGHTEAFF	TGTGCCAGCAGTCCCCCGACAGGTCACACTGAAGCTTTCTTT
once	TRBV18	-	TRBJ1-1	CASSPSRGDTEAFF	TGTGCCAGCTCACCCTCGAGGGGGGACACTGAAGCTTTCTTT
-	TRBV19	TRBD1	TRBJ2-7	CASSIGGRTGVYEQYF	TGTGCCAGTAGTATAGGGGGCCGGACAGGGGTTTACGAGCAGTACTTC
few	TRBV2	-	TRBJ1-2	CASSSGRGGNYGYTF	TGTGCCAGCAGCTCCGGACGGGGGGGCAACTATGGCTACACCTTC
-	TRBV30	-	TRBJ1-3	CAWSPDPSGNTIYF	TGTGCCTGGAGTCCCGATCCCTCTGGAAACACCATATATTTT
-	TRBV6-2/TRBV6-3	TRBD2	TRBJ2-5	CASSGHGTSGVLQETQYF	TGTGCCAGCAGTGGGCACGGGACTAGCGGGGTACTACAAGAGACCCAGTACTTC
-	TRBV10-3	TRBD1	TRBJ2-2	CAIRGTGDTGELFF	TGTGCCATCAGGGGGACAGGGGACACCGGGGAGCTGTTTTTT
-	TRBV30	-	TRBJ2-7	CAWSPQTGYEQYF	TGTGCCTGGAGTCCCCAGACAGGCTACGAGCAGTACTTC
-	TRBV30	TRBD2	TRBJ2-1	CAWGLAGSYNEQFF	TGTGCCTGGGGACTAGCGGGGTCCTACAATGAGCAGTTCTTC
-	TRBV7-2	-	TRBJ2-4	CASSLDIGSAKNIQYF	TGTGCCAGCAGCTTAGATATCGGGAGCGCCAAAAACATTCAGTACTTC
-	TRBV27	-	TRBJ1-6	CATSGFRNSPLHF	TGTGCCACCTCAGGGTTCAGAAATTCACCCCTCCACTTT
-	TRBV20-1	-	TRBJ1-1	CSAIEGGNTEAFF	TGCAGTGCTATTGAGGGCGGAAACACTGAAGCTTTCTTT